A single sample gave rise to the 21 T cell receptor beta chains below, sequenced in a study of graft-versus-host responses after intestinal transplantation. The assay was immunoSEQ multiplex PCR, and TCRdb's table has in-frame clones only and misses some. This repertoire shows some 4,000 clones, around 28% found once; its top ten account for under 9.5%. This specimen consisted of alloreactive CD4+ T cells from a mixed lymphocyte reaction culture, obtained before transplantation. Subset reported: CFSE-low proliferating T cells sorted from approximately six-day pre-transplant mixed lymphocyte reaction (GvH or HvG direction). These receptors came from a human patient who was an organ donor for intestinal transplantation.

This clone qualifies as medium-sized (0.01 to 0.1%). V and J are TRBV6-4 and TRBJ2-7, with 10 positions matching TRBD1. The CDR3 is 13 amino acids. Germline CDR1 MRHNA, CDR2 SNTAGT. V trimming: 4 bases; J trimming: 3 bases; junction bases outside the gene matches: 0. CDR3 protein: CASSGTGGYEQYF. The CDR3 nucleotides read TGTGCCAGCAGTGGGACAGGGGGCTACGAGCAGTACTTC.

This chain links TRBV9 with TRBJ2-5; the match to TRBD2 covers 14 bases. The CDR3 loop spans 16 amino acids. Germline CDR1 reads SGDLS; CDR2 reads YYNGEE. V shed 3 bases and J 3 bases; nucleotides not matched to a gene: 4. The chain's CDR3 is CASSAGLAGGEETQYF. The CDR3 DNA reads as TGTGCCAGCAGCGCCGGACTAGCGGGGGGTGAAGAGACCCAGTACTTC.

The chain links TRBV6-6 to TRBJ2-5; D is possibly TRBD1 (6 bases). Germline assignment: CDR1 MNHNY and CDR2 SVGAGI (reference sequence). The CDR3 consists of 15 residues. Trimming stripped 0 bases from V and 4 bases from J, with 12 bases between. CDR3 nucleotide sequence: TGTGCCAGCAGTTACTCGACAGGATTAAGAGAGACCCAGTACTTC. Amino acids: CASSYSTGLRETQYF.

This sequence joins TRBV5-1 and TRBJ2-3; no reliable D call. The germline gives CDR1 SGHRS, CDR2 YFSETQ. V lost 6 bases to trimming and J lost 0 bases, with 8 bases between them. This CDR3 contains 13 residues. CDR3 sequence (DNA): TGCGCCAGCAAGATGGCAAGCACAGATACGCAGTATTTT. Protein product: CASKMASTDTQYF.

This clone was observed a few times. J is TRBJ1-2 and V is TRBV23-1; 7 bases align to TRBD1. TRBV23-1 has ORF status, its function being uncertain. The CDR3 consists of 16 residues. J gave up 8 bases and V 1 base, and 13 bases lay outside the gene matches. CDR3 sequence (DNA): TGCGCCAGCAGTCAATTAGGGCCCGCAGGGGGTCAGGGCTACACCTTC. It codes for CASSQLGPAGGQGYTF.

This chain joins TRBV5-1 and TRBJ1-3, with a tentative D call TRBD1 (5 bases). Germline V gives CDR1 SGHRS, CDR2 YFSETQ. The CDR3 totals 14 residues. As DNA, the CDR3 is TGCGCTAGCGGCTTGGGGGAATTTGGAAACACCATATATTTT. Protein: CASGLGEFGNTIYF.

V gene TRBV7-9 combines with J gene TRBJ2-6, with a tentative D call TRBD2 (5 bases). The CDR3 consists of 15 residues. The germline V gene encodes CDR1 SEHNR and CDR2 FQNEAQ (reference sequence). Trimming removed 1 base from V and 2 bases from J, with 6 bases in between. The CDR3 region has the DNA TGTGCCAGCAGCTTAGGAGGGACTGGGGCCAACGTCCTGACTTTC. It codes for CASSLGGTGANVLTF.

The rearrangement uses TRBV7-2 and TRBJ1-1; 8 bases are a match to TRBD1. Germline V CDR1 and CDR2: SGHTA, FQGNSA. CDR3 length: 14 residues. After removal of 5 bases from V and 5 bases from J, the junction contained 7 bases not matched to a gene. Here the CDR3 DNA reads TGTGCCAGCAGCCTTACAGGGGGAAGAACTGAAGCTTTCTTT. It encodes CASSLTGGRTEAFF.

The V and J genes are TRBV7-9 and TRBJ1-3; D might be TRBD1 (5 bases). This CDR3 comprises 16 residues. The ends were cut back, 2 bases at V and 4 bases at J, with 15 bases in the middle. Germline CDR1 SEHNR, CDR2 FQNEAQ (reference sequence). The CDR3, as DNA: TGTGCCAGCAGCTTAAATGTGATAGGGGACGGAAACACCATATATTTT. Amino acids: CASSLNVIGDGNTIYF.

This clone was recorded many times. The V gene is TRBV6-6, the J gene TRBJ2-7; D is ambiguous. Trimming stripped 6 bases from V and 3 bases from J, with 6 bases between. CDR1 and CDR2 from the germline V gene are MNHNY and SVGAGI (reference sequence). The CDR3 runs 11 residues. CDR3 protein: CASSSFYEQYF. The CDR3 region has the DNA TGTGCCAGCAGCTCATTCTACGAGCAGTACTTC.

This clone was detected a few times. The CDR3: CASTQWSYGYTF. Here the CDR3 DNA reads TGTGCCAGCACCCAATGGAGCTATGGCTACACCTTC. The gene calls are TRBV7-2 and TRBJ1-2; no reliable D call. The CDR3 consists of 12 residues. Germline loops: CDR1 SGHTA, CDR2 FQGNSA. V lost 7 bases, J lost 4 bases, and 10 bases lay in between.

The table lists this clone with many counts. The chain uses TRBV6-5 and TRBJ2-7; D gene ambiguous. Germline V gene sequence: CDR1 MNHEY, CDR2 SVGAGI. The CDR3 length is 13 residues. Trimming removed 2 bases from V and 3 bases from J, with 8 bases in between. In DNA form, the CDR3 reads TGTGCCAGCAGTTACCGACGAAACTACGAGCAGTACTTC. It specifies CASSYRRNYEQYF.

This clone appeared a few times. V usage is TRBV5-4 and J usage is TRBJ2-2, with 14 bases aligning to TRBD2. Germline loops: CDR1 SGHNT, CDR2 YYREEE (reference sequence). J gave up 5 bases and V 0 bases, and 3 bases lay outside the gene matches. CDR3 size: 17 residues. The CDR3 coding sequence is TGTGCCAGCAGCTTGGGACTAGCGGGGGGGCGAACCGGGGAGCTGTTTTTT. Amino acids: CASSLGLAGGRTGELFF.

The rearrangement links TRBV15 to TRBJ1-2, with D maybe TRBD1 (6 bases). Germline V lookup: CDR1 LNHNV, CDR2 YYDKDF (reference sequence). V lost 1 base, J lost 4 bases, and 10 bases lay in between. CDR3 size: 14 residues. The CDR3 DNA sequence: TGTGCCACCAGCAGAGGGGGGGGCGGCTATGGCTACACCTTC. Protein sequence: CATSRGGGGYGYTF.

By share, this clone counts as medium-sized. The CDR3 DNA follows: TGTGCCACCTCCCGATGGAGCGGGGGGAACACCGGGGAGCTGTTTTTT. This sequence encodes CATSRWSGGNTGELFF. The V and J genes are TRBV10-3 and TRBJ2-2, with 8 bases fitting TRBD2. The CDR3 spans 16 residues. From germline, CDR1 is ENHRY and CDR2 SYGVKD. The J segment lost 1 base and the V segment lost 10 bases, leaving 11 bases of the junction unmatched.

This clone was counted between two and nine times. The rearrangement links TRBV6-6 to TRBJ2-4; 7 bases map to TRBD2. CDR1 is MNHNY and CDR2 is SVGAGI in the germline V gene (reference sequence). There are 16 residues in the CDR3. After removal of 4 bases from V and 1 base from J, the junction contained 7 bases not matched to a gene. The CDR3 bases are TGTGCCAGCAGTTTCCTAATGGGGGGGGCCAAAAACATTCAGTACTTC. Translated: CASSFLMGGAKNIQYF.

V gene TRBV5-1 combines with J gene TRBJ1-1; D gene unclear. V lost 0 bases, J lost 1 base, and 4 bases lay in between. The CDR3 is 13 residues long. Per germline, CDR1 SGHRS and CDR2 YFSETQ. In DNA form, the CDR3 reads TGCGCCAGCAGCTTGGGCCGGAACACTGAAGCTTTCTTT. The encoded protein is CASSLGRNTEAFF.

By sample share, this clone is medium-sized. The CDR3 sequence is CASSPLTGGLEKLFF. The CDR3 DNA is TGTGCCAGCAGTCCTCTGACAGGGGGCCTTGAAAAACTGTTTTTT. The chain employs TRBV28 and TRBJ1-4, with 10 bases matching TRBD1. Per germline, CDR1 MDHEN and CDR2 SYDVKM. The trim removed 5 bases at V and 7 bases at J, leaving 7 bases unmatched. This CDR3 comprises 15 residues.

There are a few counts of this clone. One junction end does not reproduce the germline sequence, and a read error may be involved. V is TRBV30 and J is TRBJ2-3; the D call may be TRBD1 or TRBD2 (5 bases each). Germline-derived CDR1 and CDR2 are GTSNPN and SVGIG (reference sequence). The CDR3 covers 15 residues. CDR3 sequence reads: CAWSVLVRGTDTQYF. In nucleotides, the CDR3 is TGTGCCTGGAGTGTACTGGTCCGGGGCACCGATACGCAGTATTTT.

Of note for this clone: Only one base separates this from a far larger clonotype, so it likely reflects a read error. The genes are TRBV4-3 and TRBJ2-2, with TRBD2 matching over 12 bases. With V trimmed by 8 bases and J by 4 bases, 5 bases remained unmatched. Per the germline V gene, CDR1 is LGHNA and CDR2 is YSLEER. The CDR3 extends over 15 amino acids. For the CDR3, the DNA is TGCGCCAGCCGCCTAGCGGGGGGGGTCACCGGGGAGCTGTTTTTT. Residues: CASRLAGGVTGELFF.

This clone was observed a handful of times. The rearrangement joins TRBV10-3 to TRBJ2-6; the match to TRBD1 covers 7 bases. After removal of 10 bases from V and 2 bases from J, the junction contained 8 bases not matched to a gene. Germline assignment: CDR1 ENHRY and CDR2 SYGVKD. The CDR3 spans 15 residues. Here the CDR3 DNA reads TGTGCCACCCAGGGGGTGGTTACTGGGGCCAACGTCCTGACTTTC. The encoded protein is CATQGVVTGANVLTF.